The 2 T cell receptor beta chains below come from one sample, sequenced in a study of blood T cell repertoires in COVID-19. Clones were read by immunoSEQ multiplex PCR, and TCRdb kept only the in-frame ones, dropping some. Counted here are approximately 130,000 clones, 85% to 90% occurring once; the ten biggest clones make up approximately 1.4%. The sample comprised peripheral blood. Receptors originate from a human donor in a cohort sampled during active COVID-19.

The V gene is TRBV6-5, the J gene TRBJ2-5, with D tentatively TRBD2 (5 bases). The length of the CDR3 is 14 residues. The germline V and J ends were trimmed by 2 bases and 4 bases, with 11 bases remaining between them. In germline, CDR1 is MNHEY, CDR2 SVGAGI. DNA of the CDR3: TGTGCCAGCAGTTACGTTTGGGCGGGAGAGACCCAGTACTTC. This codes for CASSYVWAGETQYF.

The V call is TRBV7-6, the J call TRBJ2-3; 8 bases match TRBD2. The CDR3 runs to 16 residues. Trimming at V came to 4 bases and at J to 4 bases, leaving 10 bases not matched to a gene. Per germline, CDR1 SGHVS and CDR2 FNYEAQ. CDR3 residues: CASSSTGTSVPDTQYF. The CDR3 coding sequence is TGTGCCAGCAGCTCTACCGGGACTAGTGTTCCAGATACGCAGTATTTT.